Following are 3 T cell receptor beta chains from one sample sequenced in a study of shared clonotypes between healthy human individuals. Assay: immunoSEQ multiplex PCR; the TCRdb copy retains only in-frame clones and omits some. Altogether fewer than 1.8 million clones are present, 98% to 99% being singletons, with the ten largest covering around 0.38%. The sample consisted of naive CD4+ T cells sorted from blood. Subset reported: CD45RA+ positively selected. The receptors were sampled from a man aged 25-45 years in good health.

The V gene is TRBV27, the J gene TRBJ2-7, with unresolved D. Germline V gene sequence: CDR1 MNHEY, CDR2 SMNVEV (reference sequence). CDR3 size: 12 residues. Between the trimmed V and J ends, which lost 4 bases and 6 bases, there was a span of 10 bases. Here the CDR3 DNA reads TGTGCCAGCAGTTGGCCGGGTACCGAGCAGTACTTC. This codes for CASSWPGTEQYF.

A note on this clone: The same CDR3 also results from other DNA sequences found in this sample. This chain connects TRBV19 to TRBJ2-1; TRBD2 aligns across 10 bases. Trimming at V came to 6 bases and at J to 6 bases, leaving 2 bases not matched to a gene. Germline assignment: CDR1 LNHDA and CDR2 SQIVND (reference sequence). The CDR3 runs 13 residues. CDR3 nucleotide sequence: TGTGCCAGTAGGAGACTAGCGGGCAATGAGCAGTTCTTC. Protein product: CASRRLAGNEQFF.

The chain uses TRBV6-6 and TRBJ2-7; either TRBD1 or TRBD2 may supply D (6 bases each). This CDR3 has 15 amino acids. V was clipped by 5 bases and J by 0 bases, with 14 bases between them. The germline V gene has CDR1 MNHNY and CDR2 SVGAGI (reference sequence). CDR3 in amino acids: CASSVTRGASYEQYF. CDR3 nucleotide sequence: TGTGCCAGCAGTGTTACTAGGGGGGCCTCCTACGAGCAGTACTTC.